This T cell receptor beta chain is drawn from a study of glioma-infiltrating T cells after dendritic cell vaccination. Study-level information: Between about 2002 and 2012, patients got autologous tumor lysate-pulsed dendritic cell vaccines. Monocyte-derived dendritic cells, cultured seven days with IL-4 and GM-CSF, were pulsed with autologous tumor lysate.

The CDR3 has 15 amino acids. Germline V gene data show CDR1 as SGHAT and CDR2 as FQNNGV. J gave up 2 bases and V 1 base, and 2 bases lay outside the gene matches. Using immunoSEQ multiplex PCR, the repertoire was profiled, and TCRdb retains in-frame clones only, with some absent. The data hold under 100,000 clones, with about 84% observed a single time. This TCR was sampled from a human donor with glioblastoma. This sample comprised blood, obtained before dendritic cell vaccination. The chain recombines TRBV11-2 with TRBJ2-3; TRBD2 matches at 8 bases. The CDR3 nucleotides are TGTGCCAGCAGCTTAGCAGCGGGGGTCACAGATACGCAGTATTTT. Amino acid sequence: CASSLAAGVTDTQYF.